The 10 T cell receptor beta chains listed next were all sequenced from one sample in a study of identical twins. In TCRdb, the 5' RACE reads were re-called with MiXCR into one record per CDR3 protein. The sample holds hundreds of thousands of distinct CDR3 sequences, roughly 7.5% seen once. Separately, the same data were catalogued under a study of yellow fever vaccine responses in identical twins.

Sequencing used memory (CD45RO+) T cells sorted from blood. The source is a woman younger than 30 in good health.

This clonotype was observed at least ten times. This chain connects TRBV20-1 to TRBJ2-5; 9 positions agree with TRBD2. Per germline, CDR1 DFQATT and CDR2 SNEGSKA (reference sequence). The J segment lost 3 bases and the V segment lost 3 bases, leaving 2 bases of the junction unmatched. CDR3 length: 13 residues. The CDR3 sequence: CSASSSGKETQYF. The CDR3 DNA follows: TGCAGTGCTAGTTCTAGCGGGAAAGAGACCCAGTACTTC.

This clonotype was detected many times. The gene calls are TRBV29-1 and TRBJ1-4, with TRBD1 as a possible D gene (5 bases). This CDR3 spans 15 amino acids. The germline CDR1 and CDR2 sequences are SQVTM and ANQGSEA. V gave up 7 bases and J gave up 0 bases, with 15 bases separating them. In nucleotides, the CDR3 is TGCAGCGCCGGGGGTGTCGCCGCAACTAATGAAAAACTGTTTTTT. It codes for CSAGGVAATNEKLFF.

This clonotype was seen more than once but under ten times. V and J are TRBV7-2 and TRBJ2-7; D might be TRBD1 or TRBD2, each matching 5 bases. The CDR3 loop spans 14 amino acids. Trimming pared 2 bases from V and 5 bases from J, leaving 13 bases between. The germline CDR1 and CDR2 sequences are SGHTA and FQGNSA. CDR3 sequence (DNA): TGTGCCAGCAGCTTACGTGGGGACCGAAACGAGCAGTACTTC. It codes for CASSLRGDRNEQYF. Together with reference TRBV7-2 and TRBJ2-7, the CDR3 gives the full variable domain: GAGVSQSPSNKVTEKGKDVELRCDPISGHTALYWYRQSLGQGLEFLIYFQGNSAPDKSGLPSDRFSAERTGGSVSTLTIQRTQQEDSAVYLCASSLRGDRNEQYFGPGTRLTVT.

V usage is TRBV29-1 and J usage is TRBJ1-4; TRBD1 aligns across 8 bases. The CDR3 covers 13 residues. CDR1 and CDR2 from the germline V gene are SQVTM and ANQGSEA. Trimming at V came to 1 base and at J to 8 bases, leaving 3 bases not matched to a gene. CDR3 protein: CSVEGQGLEKLFF. The CDR3 region has the DNA TGCAGCGTTGAAGGACAGGGGCTGGAAAAACTGTTTTTT.

This clonotype appeared a few times. The CDR3 reads CASSLWGTDTQYF. CDR3 in DNA: TGTGCCAGCAGTTTATGGGGTACAGATACGCAGTATTTT. V gene TRBV27 combines with J gene TRBJ2-3; the D is unclear. The CDR3 covers 13 residues. The germline gives CDR1 MNHEY, CDR2 SMNVEV (reference sequence). Trimming stripped 1 base from V and 3 bases from J, with 5 bases between.

This clonotype occurred a few times. The rearrangement uses TRBV4-3 and TRBJ1-1; possibly TRBD1 for D (6 bases). Per the germline V gene, CDR1 is LGHNA and CDR2 is YSLEER. Between the trimmed V and J ends, which lost 3 bases and 1 base, there was a span of 9 bases. CDR3 length: 14 amino acids. The CDR3 region is CASSQSTGNTEAFF. The CDR3 nucleotides are TGCGCCAGCAGCCAGTCGACAGGGAACACTGAAGCTTTCTTT.

The chain joins TRBV20-1 to TRBJ2-3; no clear D. Trimming removed 4 bases at V and 0 bases at J, with 8 bases between. The CDR3 loop spans 13 amino acids. Germline CDR1 and CDR2: DFQATT and SNEGSKA (reference sequence). This chain's CDR3 is CSANAISTDTQYF. CDR3 bases: TGCAGTGCTAATGCCATAAGCACAGATACGCAGTATTTT.

The rearrangement uses TRBV6-1 and TRBJ1-4; weak D call: TRBD1 (5 bases). Germline V gives CDR1 MNHNS, CDR2 SASEGT. V lost 6 bases to trimming and J lost 2 bases, with 16 bases between them. The CDR3 covers 16 residues. The CDR3 DNA sequence: TGTGCCAGCAGCACGAGCCCCAGGGCCACTAATGAAAAACTGTTTTTT. Encoded protein: CASSTSPRATNEKLFF.

The CDR3 reads CSARDSGAYEQYF. The CDR3 DNA follows: TGCAGTGCAAGGGATTCGGGGGCCTACGAGCAGTACTTC. The chain employs TRBV20-1 and TRBJ2-7, with D perhaps TRBD2 (6 bases). Germline V gene data show CDR1 as DFQATT and CDR2 as SNEGSKA (reference sequence). CDR3 length equals 13 residues. V was shortened by 6 bases and J by 2 bases, with 14 bases between the two germline ends.

This clonotype was counted ten times or more. This chain's CDR3 is CATSRGAAAKNIQYF. DNA for the CDR3: TGTGCCACCAGCAGGGGGGCCGCGGCCAAAAACATTCAGTACTTC. The chain joins TRBV15 to TRBJ2-4; TRBD1 might be the D (6 bases). Trimming took 3 bases from V and 1 from J, leaving 10 bases between them. The germline V gene has CDR1 LNHNV and CDR2 YYDKDF (reference sequence). The CDR3 extends over 15 amino acids.